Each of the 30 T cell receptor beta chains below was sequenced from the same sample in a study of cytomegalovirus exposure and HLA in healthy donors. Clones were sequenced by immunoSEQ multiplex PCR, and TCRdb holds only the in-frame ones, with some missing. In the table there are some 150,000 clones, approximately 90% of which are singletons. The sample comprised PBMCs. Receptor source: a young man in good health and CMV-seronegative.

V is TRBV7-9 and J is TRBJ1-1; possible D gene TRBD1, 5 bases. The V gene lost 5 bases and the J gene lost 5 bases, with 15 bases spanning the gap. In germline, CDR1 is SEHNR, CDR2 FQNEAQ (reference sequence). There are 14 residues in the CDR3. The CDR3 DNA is TGTGCCAGCAGCCCCACCACCGGGGGAACTGAAGCTTTCTTT. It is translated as CASSPTTGGTEAFF. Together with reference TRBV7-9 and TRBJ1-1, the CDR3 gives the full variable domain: DTGVSQNPRHKITKRGQNVTFRCDPISEHNRLYWYRQTLGQGPEFLTYFQNEAQLEKSRLLSDRFSAERPKGSFSTLEIQRTEQGDSAMYLCASSPTTGGTEAFFGQGTRLTVV.

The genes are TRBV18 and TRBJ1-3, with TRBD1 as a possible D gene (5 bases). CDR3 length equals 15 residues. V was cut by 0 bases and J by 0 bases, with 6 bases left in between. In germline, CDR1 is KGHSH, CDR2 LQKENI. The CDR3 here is CASSPPTVSGNTIYF. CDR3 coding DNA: TGTGCCAGCTCACCACCGACAGTCTCTGGAAACACCATATATTTT.

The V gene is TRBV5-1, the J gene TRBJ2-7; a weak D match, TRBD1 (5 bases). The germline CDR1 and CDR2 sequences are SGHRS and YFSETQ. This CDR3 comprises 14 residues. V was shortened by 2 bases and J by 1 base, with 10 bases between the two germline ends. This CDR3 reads CASSLKSGSYEQYF. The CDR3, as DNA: TGCGCCAGCAGCTTAAAATCAGGGTCCTACGAGCAGTACTTC.

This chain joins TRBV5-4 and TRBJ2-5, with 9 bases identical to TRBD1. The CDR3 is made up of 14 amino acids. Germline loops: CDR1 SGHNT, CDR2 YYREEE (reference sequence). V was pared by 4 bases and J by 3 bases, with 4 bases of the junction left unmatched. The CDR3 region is CASSRRTGEETQYF. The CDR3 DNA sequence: TGTGCCAGCAGCCGACGGACAGGGGAAGAGACCCAGTACTTC.

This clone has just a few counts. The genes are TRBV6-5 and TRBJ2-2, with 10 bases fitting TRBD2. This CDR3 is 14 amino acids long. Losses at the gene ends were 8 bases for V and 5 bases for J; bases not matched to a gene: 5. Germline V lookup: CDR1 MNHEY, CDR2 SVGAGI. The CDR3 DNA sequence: TGTGCCAGCGGGAGCGGGGGGGGTACCGGGGAGCTGTTTTTT. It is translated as CASGSGGGTGELFF.

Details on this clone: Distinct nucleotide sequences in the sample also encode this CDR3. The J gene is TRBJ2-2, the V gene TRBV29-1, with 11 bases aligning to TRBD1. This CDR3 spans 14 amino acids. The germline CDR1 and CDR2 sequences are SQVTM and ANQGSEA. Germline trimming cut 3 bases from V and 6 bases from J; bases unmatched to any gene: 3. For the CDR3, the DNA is TGCAGCGTTGACCCGGGACAGGGGGCCGGGGAGCTGTTTTTT. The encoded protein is CSVDPGQGAGELFF.

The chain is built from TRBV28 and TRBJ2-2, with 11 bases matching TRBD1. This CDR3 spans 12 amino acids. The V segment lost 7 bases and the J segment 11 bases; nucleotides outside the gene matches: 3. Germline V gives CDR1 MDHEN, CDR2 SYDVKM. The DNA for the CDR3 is TGTGCCAGCATAGGACAGGGGGCCGAGCTGTTTTTT. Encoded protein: CASIGQGAELFF. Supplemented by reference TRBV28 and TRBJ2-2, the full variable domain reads DVKVTQSSRYLVKRTGEKVFLECVQDMDHENMFWYRQDPGLGLRLIYFSYDVKMKEKGDIPEGYSVSREKKERFSLILESASTNQTSMYLCASIGQGAELFFGEGSRLTVL.

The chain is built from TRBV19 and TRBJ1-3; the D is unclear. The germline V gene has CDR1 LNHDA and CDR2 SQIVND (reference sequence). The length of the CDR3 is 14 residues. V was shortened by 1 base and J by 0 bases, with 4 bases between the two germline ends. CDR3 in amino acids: CASSIALSGNTIYF. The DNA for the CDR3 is TGTGCCAGTAGTATAGCCCTCTCTGGAAACACCATATATTTT.

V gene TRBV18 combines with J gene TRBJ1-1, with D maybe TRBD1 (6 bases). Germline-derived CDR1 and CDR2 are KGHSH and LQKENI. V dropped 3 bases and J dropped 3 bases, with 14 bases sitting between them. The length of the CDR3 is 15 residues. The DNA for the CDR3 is TGTGCCAGCTCACCGCTTAGGGGGTTGGACACTGAAGCTTTCTTT. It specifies CASSPLRGLDTEAFF.

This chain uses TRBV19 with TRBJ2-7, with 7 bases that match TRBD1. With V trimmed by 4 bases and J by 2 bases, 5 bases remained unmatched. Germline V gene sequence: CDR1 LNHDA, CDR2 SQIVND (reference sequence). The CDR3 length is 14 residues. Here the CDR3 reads CASSTTGQPYEQYV. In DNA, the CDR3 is TGTGCCAGTAGTACTACGGGACAGCCCTACGAGCAGTACGTC.

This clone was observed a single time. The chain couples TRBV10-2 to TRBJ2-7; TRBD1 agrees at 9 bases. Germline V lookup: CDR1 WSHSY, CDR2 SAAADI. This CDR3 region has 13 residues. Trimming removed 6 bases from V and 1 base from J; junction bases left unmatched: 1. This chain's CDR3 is CASRDRGSYEQYF. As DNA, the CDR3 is TGCGCCAGCAGGGACAGGGGATCCTACGAGCAGTACTTC.

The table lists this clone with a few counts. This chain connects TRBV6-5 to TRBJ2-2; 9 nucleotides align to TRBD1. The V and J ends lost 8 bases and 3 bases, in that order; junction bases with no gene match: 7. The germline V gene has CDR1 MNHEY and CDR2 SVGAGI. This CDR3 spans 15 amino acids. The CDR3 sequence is CASRTGTGYTGELFF. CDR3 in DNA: TGTGCCAGCCGAACCGGGACAGGGTACACCGGGGAGCTGTTTTTT.

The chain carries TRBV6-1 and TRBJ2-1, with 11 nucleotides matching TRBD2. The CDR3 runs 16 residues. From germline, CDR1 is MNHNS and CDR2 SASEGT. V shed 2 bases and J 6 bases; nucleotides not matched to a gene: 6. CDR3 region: CASSELTSGVINEQFF. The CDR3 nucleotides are TGTGCCAGCAGTGAACTGACTAGCGGGGTCATCAATGAGCAGTTCTTC.

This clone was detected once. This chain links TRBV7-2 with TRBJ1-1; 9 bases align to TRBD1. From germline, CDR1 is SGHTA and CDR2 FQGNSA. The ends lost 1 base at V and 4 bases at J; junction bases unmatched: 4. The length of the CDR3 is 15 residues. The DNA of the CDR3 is TGTGCCAGCAGCTTAGTACAGGGGGCTATCACTGAAGCTTTCTTT. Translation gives CASSLVQGAITEAFF.

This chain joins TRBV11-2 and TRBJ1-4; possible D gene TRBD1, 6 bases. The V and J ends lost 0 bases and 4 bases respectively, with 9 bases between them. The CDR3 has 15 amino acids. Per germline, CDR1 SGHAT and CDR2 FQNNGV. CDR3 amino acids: CASSLDGRGNEKLFF. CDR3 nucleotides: TGTGCCAGCAGCTTAGATGGCAGGGGTAATGAAAAACTGTTTTTT.

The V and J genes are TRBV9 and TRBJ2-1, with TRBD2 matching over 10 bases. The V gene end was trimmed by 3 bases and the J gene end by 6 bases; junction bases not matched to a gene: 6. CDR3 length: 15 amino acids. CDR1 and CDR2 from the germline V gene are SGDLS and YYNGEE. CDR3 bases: TGTGCCAGCAGCGGCAGCGGGGGGGTTTTCAATGAGCAGTTCTTC. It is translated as CASSGSGGVFNEQFF.

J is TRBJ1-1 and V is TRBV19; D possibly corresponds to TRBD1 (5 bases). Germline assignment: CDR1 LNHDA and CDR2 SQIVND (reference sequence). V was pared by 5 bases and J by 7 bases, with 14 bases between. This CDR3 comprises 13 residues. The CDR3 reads CASSSIPGLEAFF. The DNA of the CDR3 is TGTGCCAGTAGTTCTATCCCGGGACTTGAAGCTTTCTTT.

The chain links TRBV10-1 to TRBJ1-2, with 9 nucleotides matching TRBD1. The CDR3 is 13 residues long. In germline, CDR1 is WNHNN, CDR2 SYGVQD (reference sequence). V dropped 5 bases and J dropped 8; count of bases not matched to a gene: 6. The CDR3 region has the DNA TGCGCCAGCAGTCCGGGACAGGGAGGAGGCTACACCTTC. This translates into CASSPGQGGGYTF.

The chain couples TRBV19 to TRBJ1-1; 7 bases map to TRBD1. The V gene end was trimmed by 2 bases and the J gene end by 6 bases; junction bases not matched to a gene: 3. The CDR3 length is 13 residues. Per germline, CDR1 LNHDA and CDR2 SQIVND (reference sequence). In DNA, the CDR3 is TGTGCCAGTAGTATAACCCAGGGGGCTGAAGCTTTCTTT. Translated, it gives CASSITQGAEAFF. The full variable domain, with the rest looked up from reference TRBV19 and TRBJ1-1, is DGGITQSPKYLFRKEGQNVTLSCEQNLNHDAMYWYRQDPGQGLRLIYYSQIVNDFQKGDIAEGYSVSREKKESFPLTVTSAQKNPTAFYLCASSITQGAEAFFGQGTRLTVV.

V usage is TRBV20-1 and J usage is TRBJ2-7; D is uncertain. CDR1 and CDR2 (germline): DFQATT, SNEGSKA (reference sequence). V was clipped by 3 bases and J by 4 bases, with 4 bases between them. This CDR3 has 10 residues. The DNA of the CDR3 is TGCAGTGCTAGGGAGTACGAGCAGTACTTC. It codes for CSAREYEQYF.

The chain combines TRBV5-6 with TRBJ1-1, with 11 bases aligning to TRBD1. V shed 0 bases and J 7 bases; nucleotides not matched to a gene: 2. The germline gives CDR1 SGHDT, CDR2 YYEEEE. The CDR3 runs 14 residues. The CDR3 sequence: CASSLGDRGVEAFF. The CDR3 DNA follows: TGTGCCAGCAGCTTGGGGGACAGGGGGGTTGAAGCTTTCTTT.

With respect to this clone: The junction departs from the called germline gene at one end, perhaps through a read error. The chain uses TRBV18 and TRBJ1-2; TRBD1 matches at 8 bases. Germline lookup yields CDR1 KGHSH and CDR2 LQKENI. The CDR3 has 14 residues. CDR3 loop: CASSPPLDRGGYTF. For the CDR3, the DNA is TGTGCCAGCTCTCCACCCCTCGACAGGGGCGGCTACACCTTC.

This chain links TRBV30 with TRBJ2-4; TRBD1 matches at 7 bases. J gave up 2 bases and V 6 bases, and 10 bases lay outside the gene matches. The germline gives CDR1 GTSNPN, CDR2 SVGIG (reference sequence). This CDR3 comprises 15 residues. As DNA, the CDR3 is TGTGCCTGCACACAGGGGAGTCGGTCCAAAAACATTCAGTACTTC. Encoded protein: CACTQGSRSKNIQYF.

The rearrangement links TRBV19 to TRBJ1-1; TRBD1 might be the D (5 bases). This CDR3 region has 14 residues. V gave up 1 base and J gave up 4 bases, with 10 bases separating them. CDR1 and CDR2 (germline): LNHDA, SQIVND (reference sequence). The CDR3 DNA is TGTGCCAGTAGTATAGGCGGGGGTGGCACTGAAGCTTTCTTT. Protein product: CASSIGGGGTEAFF.

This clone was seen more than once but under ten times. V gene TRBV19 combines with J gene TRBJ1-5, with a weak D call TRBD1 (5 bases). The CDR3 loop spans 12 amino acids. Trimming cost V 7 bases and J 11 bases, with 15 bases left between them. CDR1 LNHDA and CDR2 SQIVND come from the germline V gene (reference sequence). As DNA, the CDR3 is TGTGCCAGTAAGGAGGGGATCATGGCCCAGCATTTT. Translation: CASKEGIMAQHF.

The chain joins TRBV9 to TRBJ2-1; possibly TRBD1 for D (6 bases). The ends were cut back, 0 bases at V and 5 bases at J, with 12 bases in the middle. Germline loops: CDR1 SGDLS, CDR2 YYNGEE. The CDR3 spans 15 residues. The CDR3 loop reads CASSVEGHPNNEQFF. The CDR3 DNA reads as TGTGCCAGCAGCGTAGAGGGACATCCGAACAATGAGCAGTTCTTC.

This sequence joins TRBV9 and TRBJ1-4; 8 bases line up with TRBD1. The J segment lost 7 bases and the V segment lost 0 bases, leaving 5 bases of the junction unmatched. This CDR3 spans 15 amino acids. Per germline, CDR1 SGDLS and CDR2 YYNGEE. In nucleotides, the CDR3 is TGTGCCAGCAGCGTAGGTCAGGGGGCGAGTGAAAAACTGTTTTTT. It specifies CASSVGQGASEKLFF.

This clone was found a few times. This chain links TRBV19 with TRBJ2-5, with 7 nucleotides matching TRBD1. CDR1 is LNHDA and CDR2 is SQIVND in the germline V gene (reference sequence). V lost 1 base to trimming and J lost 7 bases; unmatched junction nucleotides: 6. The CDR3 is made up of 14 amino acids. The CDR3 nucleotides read TGTGCCAGTAGTATAGGTGACAGGGTACGGACCCAGTACTTC. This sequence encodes CASSIGDRVRTQYF.

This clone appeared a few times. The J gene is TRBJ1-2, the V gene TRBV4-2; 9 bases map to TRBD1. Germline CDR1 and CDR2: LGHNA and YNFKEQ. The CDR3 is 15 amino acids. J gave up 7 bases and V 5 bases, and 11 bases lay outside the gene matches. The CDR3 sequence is CASSGWDRVDGGYTF. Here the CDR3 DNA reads TGTGCCAGCAGCGGCTGGGACAGGGTTGACGGTGGCTACACCTTC.

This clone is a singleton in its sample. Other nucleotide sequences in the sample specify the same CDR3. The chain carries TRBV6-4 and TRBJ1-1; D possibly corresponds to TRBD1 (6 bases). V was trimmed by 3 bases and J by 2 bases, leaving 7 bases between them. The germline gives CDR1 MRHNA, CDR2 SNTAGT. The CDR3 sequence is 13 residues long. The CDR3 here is CASSEQGNTEAFF. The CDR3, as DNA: TGTGCCAGCAGTGAACAGGGTAACACTGAAGCTTTCTTT.